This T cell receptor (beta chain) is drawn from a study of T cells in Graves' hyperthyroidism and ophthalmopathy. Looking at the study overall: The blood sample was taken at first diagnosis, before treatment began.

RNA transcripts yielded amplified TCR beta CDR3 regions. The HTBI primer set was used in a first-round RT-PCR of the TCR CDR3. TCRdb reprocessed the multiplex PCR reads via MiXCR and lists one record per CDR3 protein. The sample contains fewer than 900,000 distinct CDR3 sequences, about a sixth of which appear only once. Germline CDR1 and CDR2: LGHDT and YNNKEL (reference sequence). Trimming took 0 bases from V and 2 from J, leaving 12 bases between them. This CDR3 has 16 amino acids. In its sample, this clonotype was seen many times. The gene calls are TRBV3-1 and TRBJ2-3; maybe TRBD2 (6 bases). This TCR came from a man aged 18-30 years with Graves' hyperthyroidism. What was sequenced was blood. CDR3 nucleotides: TGTGCCAGCAGCCAAGAACTGGGACTCGTCACAGATACGCAGTATTTT. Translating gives CASSQELGLVTDTQYF.